This T cell receptor (beta chain) was sequenced for a study of blood T cell repertoires in COVID-19. As handled by the study authors: Amplified reference gene primers provided the basis for estimating nucleated cell counts. Produced via immunoSEQ multiplex PCR; TCRdb's table is partial and in-frame only. That table gives V, J and clone size, and the DNA gave D and trimming. Of around 110,000 clones in the sample, around 86% were seen once. For this clone: The same CDR3 arises from other DNA sequences in this sample as well.

Material: peripheral blood. The source of this sequence is a man between 65 and 79 years old with acute or convalescent COVID-19.

Here the CDR3 DNA reads TGTGCCAGCAGCTTGAAAGGGGGTGGCTACACCTTC. It is translated as CASSLKGGGYTF. This chain uses TRBV5-5 with TRBJ1-2, with a possible D match to TRBD1 (6 bases). Trimming stripped 1 base from V and 7 bases from J, with 8 bases between. The length of the CDR3 is 12 residues. Germline CDR1 reads SGHKS; CDR2 reads YYEKEE (reference sequence).